This TCR beta chain appears in the sequencing data of a study of blood T cell repertoires in COVID-19. Study details: The origin of the acute and convalescent COVID-19 samples was the United States, Italy and Spain. PBMCs, B-cell-depleted T cells, or T cells were the source of the cDNA or gDNA that made up the material.

Methods used by the authors: Amplified reference gene primers provided the basis for estimating nucleated cell counts. TCRdb's copy holds only in-frame clones and misses some; the assay was immunoSEQ multiplex PCR. The DNA was the basis for D and trimming; V, J and clone size are from that table. This sample has about 42,000 clones; 77% occur once, and the top ten carry 28%. The CDR3 length is 13 residues. Germline lookup yields CDR1 SGHRS and CDR2 YFSETQ. V lost 8 bases to trimming and J lost 0 bases, with 9 bases between them. This rearrangement joins TRBV5-1 to TRBJ1-5; maybe TRBD1 (6 bases). Sequencing used peripheral blood. The sequence was obtained from a woman between 65 and 79 years old with acute or convalescent COVID-19. The CDR3: CARDRYSNQPQHF. The CDR3, as DNA: TGCGCCAGAGACAGGTATAGCAATCAGCCCCAGCATTTT.